This T cell receptor beta chain was obtained from a study of Graves' ophthalmopathy and Graves' hyperthyroidism. Whole-study context: No treatment had been given when peripheral blood was collected at initial diagnosis.

This clonotype showed up many times. TCR beta CDR3 amplification used RNA transcripts. First-round RT-PCR employed HTBI primers, with a second-round multiplex PCR after it. TCRdb redid the calling of the multiplex PCR reads with MiXCR, one entry per CDR3 protein. The sample includes approximately 480,000 distinct CDR3 sequences, approximately 15% of them seen just once. This CDR3 has 15 amino acids. Germline loops: CDR1 SGHTA, CDR2 FQGNSA. V was cut by 3 bases and J by 6 bases, with 17 bases left in between. The sequenced sample consisted of blood. This receptor was identified in a woman under 40 with Graves' ophthalmopathy. V usage is TRBV7-2 and J usage is TRBJ1-2; D is possibly TRBD1 (5 bases). The CDR3 region has the DNA TGTGCCAGCAGCTTGGGGGGGAGTTTAAGTCATGGCTACACCTTC. Amino acid sequence: CASSLGGSLSHGYTF.